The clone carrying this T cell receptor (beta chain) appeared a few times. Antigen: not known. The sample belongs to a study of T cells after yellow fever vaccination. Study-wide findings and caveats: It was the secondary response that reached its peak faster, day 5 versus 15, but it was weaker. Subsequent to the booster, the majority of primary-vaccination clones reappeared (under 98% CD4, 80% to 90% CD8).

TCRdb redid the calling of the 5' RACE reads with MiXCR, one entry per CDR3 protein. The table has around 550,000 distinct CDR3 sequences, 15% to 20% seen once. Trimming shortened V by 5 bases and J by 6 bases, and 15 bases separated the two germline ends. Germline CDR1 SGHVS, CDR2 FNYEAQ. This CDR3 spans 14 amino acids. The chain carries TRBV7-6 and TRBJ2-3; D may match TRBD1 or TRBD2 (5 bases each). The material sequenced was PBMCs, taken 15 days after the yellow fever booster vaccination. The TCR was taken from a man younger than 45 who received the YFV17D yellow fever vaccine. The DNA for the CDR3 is TGTGCCAGCAGCGGACAACTGGGGGTTGATACGCAGTATTTT. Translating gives CASSGQLGVDTQYF.